Presented here are 26 T cell receptor beta chains from one specimen sequenced in a study of T cell repertoires in cytomegalovirus infection. One entry per CDR3 protein, called by TCRdb with MiXCR from the reads. The table has under 350,000 distinct CDR3 sequences, more than 8% seen once; the top ten hold 4.3%. The sample was PBMCs. These receptors were obtained from a human donor in good health (CMV status not recorded). Some clones in this sample may be carry-over from other donors' samples.

This clonotype showed up just a few times. V gene TRBV6-4 combines with J gene TRBJ2-2; D gene uncertain. The CDR3 is made up of 13 amino acids. In germline, CDR1 is MRHNA, CDR2 SNTAGT. V lost 1 base, J lost 6 bases, and 6 bases lay in between. This CDR3 reads CASSDLGSGELFF. CDR3 sequence (DNA): TGTGCCAGCAGTGACTTAGGGTCCGGGGAGCTGTTTTTT.

This chain connects TRBV12-3 or TRBV12-4 to TRBJ2-1; 7 bases match TRBD2. The CDR3 is 14 residues long. V lost 5 bases and J lost 2; bases outside the gene matches: 3. For the CDR3, the DNA is TGTGCCAGCAGTCCAGGACTAGCCTACAATGAGCAGTTCTTC. Protein product: CASSPGLAYNEQFF.

The sample holds many counts of this clonotype. This CDR3 reads CASNRGVVSHYGYTF. The CDR3 DNA follows: TGTGCCAGCAATAGAGGAGTTGTGTCCCACTATGGCTACACCTTC. This chain connects TRBV6-1 to TRBJ1-2; D is undetermined. V shed 7 bases and J shed 3 bases, with 18 bases lying between them. The germline CDR1 and CDR2 sequences are MNHNS and SASEGT. This CDR3 has 15 amino acids.

This clonotype turned up a few times. V and J are TRBV6-2 or TRBV6-3 and TRBJ2-1, with D possibly being TRBD2 (5 bases). CDR1 and CDR2 from the germline V gene are MNHEY and SVGEGT. CDR3 size: 12 residues. The V end was cut by 2 bases, the J end by 12 bases, with 11 bases between. The CDR3 region is CASSYPLAGQFF. The CDR3 bases are TGTGCCAGCAGTTACCCCCTAGCAGGGCAGTTCTTC.

The gene calls are TRBV6-6 and TRBJ2-3; the D is unclear. V was cut by 2 bases and J by 0 bases, with 9 bases left in between. The CDR3 runs to 15 residues. The germline V gene encodes CDR1 MNHNY and CDR2 SVGAGI (reference sequence). CDR3 coding DNA: TGTGCCAGCAGTTACGTTATCGGTAGCACAGATACGCAGTATTTT. Its protein product is CASSYVIGSTDTQYF.

This sequence joins TRBV28 and TRBJ2-7; D call uncertain. Germline V CDR1 and CDR2: MDHEN, SYDVKM. This CDR3 spans 14 amino acids. Trimming took off 5 bases at V and 5 bases at J, with 16 bases between the two ends. CDR3 loop: CASSATTNHHEQYF. The CDR3 bases are TGTGCCAGCAGTGCAACTACCAATCACCACGAGCAGTACTTC.

This clonotype was recorded many times. The genes are TRBV7-2 and TRBJ1-6, with TRBD1 matching 7 bases. V gave up 5 bases and J gave up 5 bases; unmatched junction bases: 6. This CDR3 has 15 amino acids. Germline assignment: CDR1 SGHTA and CDR2 FQGNSA. The CDR3, as DNA: TGTGCCAGCAGCAGAGGGGACAGAGATAATTCACCCCTCCACTTT. Translated: CASSRGDRDNSPLHF.

This clonotype showed up many times. The chain has TRBV19 and TRBJ1-5; TRBD1 is a possible D gene (5 bases). Germline loops: CDR1 LNHDA, CDR2 SQIVND (reference sequence). The CDR3 contains 19 residues. Between the trimmed V and J ends, which lost 4 bases and 0 bases, there was a span of 22 bases. CDR3 nucleotide sequence: TGTGCCAGTAGTACGAACATGGGGGATATCCGTCATAGCAATCAGCCCCAGCATTTT. Translating gives CASSTNMGDIRHSNQPQHF.

This chain links TRBV18 with TRBJ2-7; TRBD1 aligns across 7 bases. CDR1 is KGHSH and CDR2 is LQKENI in the germline V gene. The CDR3 has 14 residues. Unmatched junction bases numbered 8, after V lost 4 bases and J lost 5 bases. The CDR3 sequence is CASSRNGQVDEQYF. In nucleotides, the CDR3 is TGTGCCAGCTCACGGAATGGACAGGTTGACGAGCAGTACTTC. Full variable domain (rest looked up from reference TRBV18 and TRBJ2-7): NAGVMQNPRHLVRRRGQEARLRCSPMKGHSHVYWYRQLPEEGLKFMVYLQKENIIDESGMPKERFSAEFPKEGPSILRIQQVVRGDSAAYFCASSRNGQVDEQYFGPGTRLTVT.

This clonotype was seen a handful of times. This chain joins TRBV28 and TRBJ2-1; TRBD2 matches 10 bases. After removal of 3 bases from V and 7 bases from J, the junction contained 18 bases not matched to a gene. CDR1 is MDHEN and CDR2 is SYDVKM in the germline V gene. The CDR3 extends over 19 amino acids. The CDR3 spells CASSLPNSQAGGPANEQFF. CDR3 DNA: TGTGCCAGCAGTTTGCCGAACAGTCAAGCGGGAGGGCCGGCAAATGAGCAGTTCTTC.

This clonotype came up many times. The V call is TRBV7-2, the J call TRBJ2-6, with D possibly TRBD2 on 7 matching bases. CDR3 length: 18 amino acids. Germline CDR1 is SGHTA and CDR2 is FQGNSA. V shed 6 bases and J shed 4 bases, with 22 bases lying between them. The DNA of the CDR3 is TGTGCCAGCAGATCCCCGTGGGGGGGCGCGGACGGGGCCAACGTCCTGACTTTC. Protein product: CASRSPWGGADGANVLTF. Drawing the rest from reference TRBV7-2 and TRBJ2-6, the complete variable domain is GAGVSQSPSNKVTEKGKDVELRCDPISGHTALYWYRQSLGQGLEFLIYFQGNSAPDKSGLPSDRFSAERTGGSVSTLTIQRTQQEDSAVYLCASRSPWGGADGANVLTFGAGSRLTVL.

This clonotype was recorded a few times. CDR3 in amino acids: CASSPVEAGELFF. The CDR3 DNA follows: TGTGCCAGCTCACCAGTCGAGGCCGGGGAGCTGTTTTTT. V gene TRBV18 combines with J gene TRBJ2-2, with D hard to call. Germline CDR1 and CDR2: KGHSH and LQKENI. The CDR3 is 13 amino acids. V was shortened by 2 bases and J by 6 bases, with 7 bases between the two germline ends.

This clonotype was seen only a few times. The DNA for the CDR3 is TGCAGCGGAGGCACAGATACGCAGTATTTT. This codes for CSGGTDTQYF. The chain recombines TRBV29-1 with TRBJ2-3; no clear D. The V gene lost 7 bases and the J gene lost 1 base, with 3 bases spanning the gap. The CDR3 has 10 amino acids. The germline V gene has CDR1 SQVTM and CDR2 ANQGSEA.

This clonotype was counted ten times or more. The chain couples TRBV10-3 to TRBJ1-1; unclear D gene. With 3 bases removed from V and 3 bases from J, the gap between germline ends came to 11 bases. This CDR3 comprises 14 residues. CDR1 is ENHRY, CDR2 SYGVKD, per germline. The CDR3: CAISDGQSYTEAFF. CDR3 DNA: TGTGCCATCAGTGATGGGCAGAGCTACACTGAAGCTTTCTTT.

About this clonotype: A much larger clonotype is one base distant, so this may be a read error. The rearrangement uses TRBV6-6 and TRBJ2-7; D is unresolved. V was pared by 7 bases and J by 3 bases, with 10 bases between. Germline loops: CDR1 MNHNY, CDR2 SVGAGI (reference sequence). There are 12 residues in the CDR3. CDR3 loop: CASTHRRYEQYF. CDR3 in DNA: TGTGCCAGCACCCACAGACGCTACGAGCAGTACTTC.

The chain joins TRBV7-9 to TRBJ1-4, with 9 bases identical to TRBD1. J was trimmed by 8 bases and V by 6 bases; bases with no gene match: 4. CDR1 SEHNR and CDR2 FQNEAQ come from the germline V gene (reference sequence). The CDR3 covers 13 residues. This CDR3 reads CASRGTGSEKLFF. The CDR3 DNA reads TGTGCCAGCAGAGGGACAGGGTCGGAAAAACTGTTTTTT.

This clonotype has a count of ten or more. This chain joins TRBV7-2 and TRBJ1-5, with 12 bases fitting TRBD1. The CDR3 is 18 amino acids. Germline V CDR1 and CDR2: SGHTA, FQGNSA. V was clipped by 8 bases and J by 2 bases; unmatched bases: 13. The DNA of the CDR3 is TGTGCCAGCCAGAGTTGGGACAGGGGGCAGAGAGGCAATCAGCCCCAGCATTTT. This translates into CASQSWDRGQRGNQPQHF.

V usage is TRBV6-5 and J usage is TRBJ1-6; D may be TRBD1 (5 bases). The ends were cut back, 2 bases at V and 13 bases at J, with 12 bases in the middle. Germline V gene data show CDR1 as MNHEY and CDR2 as SVGAGI. This CDR3 spans 13 amino acids. CDR3 DNA: TGTGCCAGCAGTTACGGGGCAGGGTTTCCCCTCCACTTT. Protein product: CASSYGAGFPLHF.

The gene calls are TRBV7-6 and TRBJ1-5; D is possibly TRBD1 (5 bases). The CDR3 is 15 residues long. Trimming stripped 3 bases from V and 6 bases from J, with 15 bases between. Germline V gives CDR1 SGHVS, CDR2 FNYEAQ. CDR3 DNA sequence: TGTGCCAGCAGCTTCCGCGACACGAGGGGTCAGCCCCAGCATTTT. It translates to CASSFRDTRGQPQHF.

This clonotype came up a few times. The chain employs TRBV15 and TRBJ2-7; 10 positions match TRBD1. CDR3 length: 15 amino acids. V shed 0 bases, J shed 7 bases, and the junction held 6 bases outside the gene matches. Germline CDR1 LNHNV, CDR2 YYDKDF (reference sequence). The CDR3 region has the DNA TGTGCCACCAGCAGAGATAGGACAGGGGGAAGTGAGCAGTACTTC. This gives the protein CATSRDRTGGSEQYF.

The rearrangement uses TRBV20-1 and TRBJ2-3; the match to TRBD2 covers 9 bases. Germline V gene lookup returns CDR1 DFQATT and CDR2 SNEGSKA (reference sequence). The V and J ends lost 4 bases and 2 bases, in that order; junction bases with no gene match: 16. CDR3 length: 18 amino acids. CDR3: CSANPGLAPGGLTDTQYF. The DNA for the CDR3 is TGCAGTGCTAATCCGGGACTAGCCCCCGGAGGGCTCACAGATACGCAGTATTTT.

This clonotype was counted only a few times. The chain recombines TRBV5-6 with TRBJ2-5; TRBD2 matches 14 bases. Losses at the gene ends were 0 bases for V and 3 bases for J; bases not matched to a gene: 7. Germline V gene lookup returns CDR1 SGHDT and CDR2 YYEEEE. The length of the CDR3 is 18 residues. The CDR3 DNA reads TGTGCCAGCAGCTTGGGCTTCCTGGGACTAGCGGGAGAAGAGACCCAGTACTTC. Residues: CASSLGFLGLAGEETQYF.

This clonotype occurred once. The chain recombines TRBV7-3 with TRBJ2-3, with TRBD2 identical over 9 bases. V trimming: 0 bases; J trimming: 3 bases; junction bases outside the gene matches: 7. From germline, CDR1 is SGHTA and CDR2 FQGTGA. The CDR3 is 17 amino acids. CDR3 protein: CASSLTPTLAGTDTQYF. The CDR3 DNA follows: TGTGCCAGCAGCTTAACTCCAACTCTAGCGGGAACAGATACGCAGTATTTT.

V usage is TRBV28 and J usage is TRBJ1-1, with unresolved D. CDR1 is MDHEN and CDR2 is SYDVKM in the germline V gene. The CDR3 spans 12 residues. The V end was cut by 3 bases, the J end by 5 bases, with 7 bases between. This CDR3 reads CASSLWETEAFF. CDR3 nucleotides: TGTGCCAGCAGTTTGTGGGAGACTGAAGCTTTCTTT.

This clonotype was seen a handful of times. V usage is TRBV7-2 and J usage is TRBJ2-1; 9 bases line up with TRBD2. Germline-derived CDR1 and CDR2 are SGHTA and FQGNSA. J lost 9 bases, V lost 7 bases, and 10 bases had no gene match. The CDR3 extends over 14 amino acids. The CDR3 coding sequence is TGTGCCAGCACCTTTAGCGGGAGTTATCTTGAGCAGTTCTTC. The encoded protein is CASTFSGSYLEQFF.

This clonotype was seen many times. The chain recombines TRBV12-3 or TRBV12-4 with TRBJ1-5; D uncertain. Trimming pared 3 bases from V and 0 bases from J, leaving 12 bases between. The CDR3 is made up of 16 amino acids. DNA of the CDR3: TGTGCCAGCAGTTTGCGGGCCGGAAATAGCAATCAGCCCCAGCATTTT. Protein: CASSLRAGNSNQPQHF.